This T cell receptor beta chain came from a study of cytomegalovirus exposure and HLA in healthy donors. On the study more broadly: From 170 million or so T cells, an earlier analysis saw 120 million or so unique TCR beta sequences. Study-level findings and limits: TCR beta V segments were, for the most part, productive about 87% or about 30% of the time in an earlier analysis. Later work showed greater clonal expansion in HLA-associated TCR beta chains than in equally common others.

To note about this clone: Its cognate antigen is unknown. One end of the junction is discordant with germline, which a read error may explain.

The primer mix had 60 Vbeta and 13 Jbeta primers. Method: immunoSEQ multiplex PCR; TCRdb's copy keeps in-frame clones and lacks some. In the table there are roughly 190,000 clones, more than 70% of which are singletons. Germline V CDR1 and CDR2: SGHTS, YDEGEE. This CDR3 has 14 residues. The sequencing input was PBMCs. The receptor's source is a middle-aged man in good health and CMV-seropositive. The chain combines TRBV5-8 with TRBJ2-7, with D perhaps matching TRBD1 (5 bases). The CDR3 nucleotides read TGTGTCAGCAGCAAGACAGTAAGCCACTACGAGCAGTACTTC. Its translation: CVSSKTVSHYEQYF. The full variable domain, in which reference TRBV5-8 and TRBJ2-7 provide the parts outside the CDR3, is EAGVTQSPTHLIKTRGQQATLRCSPISGHTSVYWYQQALGLGLQFLLWYDEGEERNRGNFPPRFSGRQFPNYSSELNVNALELEDSALYLCVSSKTVSHYEQYFGPGTRLTVT.